This T cell receptor beta chain comes out of a study of cytomegalovirus exposure and HLA in healthy donors. Germline CDR1 SGHAT, CDR2 FQNNGV. CDR3 length: 14 amino acids. The V end was cut by 4 bases, the J end by 7 bases, with 13 bases between. A note on this clone: No antigen is known for it.

Vbeta (60) and Jbeta (13) primers were used in the PCR. Assay used: immunoSEQ multiplex PCR; TCRdb lists only in-frame clones, some missing. The sample has about 140,000 clones, approximately 76% seen once. Study-level results: Researchers left out some V segments, among them TRBV6-2 and TRBV6-3, as indistinguishable.

The V and J genes are TRBV11-2 and TRBJ1-4; D not resolved. The sequenced material came from PBMCs. This TCR was recovered from a man aged 35-49 years in good health and CMV-seronegative. The CDR3 loop is CASSSGGGSEKLFF. The CDR3 nucleotides read TGTGCCAGCAGCTCCGGAGGAGGGAGTGAAAAACTGTTTTTT. Drawing the rest from reference TRBV11-2 and TRBJ1-4, the complete variable domain is EAGVAQSPRYKIIEKRQSVAFWCNPISGHATLYWYQQILGQGPKLLIQFQNNGVVDDSQLPKDRFSAERLKGVDSTLKIQPAKLEDSAVYLCASSSGGGSEKLFFGSGTQLSVL.